One TCR beta chain is described in this entry. This entry comes from a study of resident and recirculating memory T cells in vitiligo. Clones were read by immunoSEQ multiplex PCR, and TCRdb kept only the in-frame ones, dropping some. The sample has roughly 40,000 clones, approximately 91% seen once. CDR1 is LNHNV, CDR2 YYDKDF, per germline (reference sequence). The length of the CDR3 is 13 residues. The V gene end was trimmed by 0 bases and the J gene end by 6 bases; junction bases not matched to a gene: 2. The TCR comes from a male donor with vitiligo. Sequencing used blood. The V gene is TRBV15, the J gene TRBJ2-7; TRBD1 matches 7 bases. The CDR3 here is CATSRDRGSEQYF. CDR3 DNA: TGTGCCACCAGCAGAGACAGGGGGTCCGAGCAGTACTTC.